What follows are 9 T cell receptor beta chains derived from one specimen sequenced in a study of T cells in narcolepsy. Clones were read by immunoSEQ multiplex PCR, and TCRdb kept only the in-frame ones, dropping some. The sample includes fewer than 40,000 clones, 87% of them seen just once. The sample was CD45RA- memory CD4+ T cells from PBMCs. These receptors all stem from a human donor with narcolepsy.

CDR3 DNA sequence: TGTGCCAGCAGCCGCGGGATCAATCAGCCCCAGCATTTT. Translating it yields CASSRGINQPQHF. V and J are TRBV7-2 and TRBJ1-5, with D unresolved. Trimming removed 5 bases at V and 3 bases at J, with 8 bases between. The CDR3 spans 13 residues. Germline values: CDR1 SGHTA, CDR2 FQGNSA.

Concerning this clone itself: At one end the junction does not follow the germline gene, possibly because of a read error. The CDR3 sequence is CASSPMFGVTEAFF. In DNA, the CDR3 is TGTGCCAGCAGCCCCATGTTCGGGGTTACTGAAGCTTTCTTT. The chain couples TRBV5-1 to TRBJ1-1; unclear D gene. Germline V gives CDR1 SGHRS, CDR2 YFSETQ. This CDR3 has 14 residues.

V and J are TRBV7-2 and TRBJ2-3; 7 bases map to TRBD1. The CDR3 loop spans 16 amino acids. Per germline, CDR1 SGHTA and CDR2 FQGNSA. The ends lost 3 bases at V and 6 bases at J; junction bases unmatched: 12. The CDR3 region is CASSFTGAARMDTQYF. The DNA for the CDR3 is TGTGCCAGCAGCTTTACAGGGGCTGCCCGAATGGATACGCAGTATTTT.

Comments on this clone: Distinct nucleotide sequences in the sample also encode this CDR3. This chain links TRBV28 with TRBJ2-6; D call uncertain. The germline gives CDR1 MDHEN, CDR2 SYDVKM. V was shortened by 2 bases and J by 4 bases, with 6 bases between the two germline ends. The CDR3 has 14 residues. CDR3 coding DNA: TGTGCCAGCAGTTTAGGTGGGGGGGCCAACGTCCTGACTTTC. This sequence encodes CASSLGGGANVLTF.

The J gene is TRBJ1-4, the V gene TRBV4-3; D ambiguous. Looked up from germline, CDR1 is LGHNA and CDR2 is YSLEER. Trimming pared 4 bases from V and 8 bases from J, leaving 11 bases between. The CDR3 loop spans 13 amino acids. CDR3 bases: TGCGCCAGCAGCCTCCGGACTGAAGAAAAACTGTTTTTT. It codes for CASSLRTEEKLFF.

In its sample, this clone was seen once. This rearrangement joins TRBV2 to TRBJ2-3; 8 positions match TRBD1. J lost 4 bases, V lost 6 bases, and 9 bases had no gene match. The CDR3 covers 15 residues. In germline, CDR1 is SNHLY, CDR2 FYNNEI. CDR3 loop: CASSQGQGGADTQYF. CDR3 bases: TGTGCCAGCAGCCAAGGACAGGGTGGAGCAGATACGCAGTATTTT.

About this clone: The junction departs from germline at one end; a sequencing error may be responsible. The V gene is TRBV11-2, the J gene TRBJ1-2; 7 positions agree with TRBD1. The CDR3 is 12 residues long. Germline values: CDR1 SGHAT, CDR2 FQNNGV. CDR3: CASSLVGTAGAF. The DNA of the CDR3 is TGTGCCAGCAGCTTAGTGGGGACAGCGGGCGCCTTC.

This chain joins TRBV7-2 and TRBJ1-5; a possible D gene is TRBD1 (5 bases). The CDR3 runs to 16 residues. V lost 5 bases to trimming and J lost 7 bases, with 21 bases between them. Germline assignment: CDR1 SGHTA and CDR2 FQGNSA. This CDR3 reads CASSPLGRGAGQPQHF. Written as DNA, the CDR3 is TGTGCCAGCAGCCCCCTAGGACGCGGCGCAGGGCAGCCCCAGCATTTT.

The rearrangement joins TRBV5-4 to TRBJ2-2, with D possibly matching TRBD2 (6 bases). Germline CDR1 reads SGHNT; CDR2 reads YYREEE (reference sequence). The V and J ends lost 3 bases and 6 bases respectively, with 18 bases between them. This CDR3 contains 16 residues. The CDR3 here is CASSSQAAGWSGELFF. The CDR3 DNA sequence: TGTGCCAGCAGCTCCCAGGCTGCGGGATGGTCCGGGGAGCTGTTTTTT.